This T cell receptor (beta chain) was profiled in a study of T cells in localized non-small cell lung cancer. General study results and limits: The highest T cell clonality was in uninvolved adjacent lung, above tumor. Those with higher blood T cell density had longer overall survival. For the top 100 tumor clones, a median about 50 also appeared in adjacent lung. Analysis by sequencing included only one tumor region, so heterogeneity remains possible.

On this clone itself: What it binds is unknown.

The CDR3 loop spans 14 amino acids. Trimming left V 10 bases short and J 1 base short, with 14 bases between. CDR1 MNHGY and CDR2 SVAAGI come from the germline V gene. Sequenced by immunoSEQ multiplex PCR; TCRdb stores in-frame clones only, minus some. The sample carries 35,000 to 45,000 clones, more than 80% recorded once. The J gene is TRBJ1-3, the V gene TRBV6-9; D is possibly TRBD1 (5 bases). Here the sequenced sample was peripheral blood, taken before any cancer treatment. The clonotype was recovered from a female donor older than 55 with stage I lung adenocarcinoma. The CDR3 is CANEVGASGNTIYF. The CDR3 coding sequence is TGTGCCAACGAGGTAGGGGCATCTGGAAACACCATATATTTT.